This T cell receptor beta chain is drawn from a study of shared clonotypes between healthy human individuals. In this sample, this clone turned up once. Its specificity is not known. Per germline, CDR1 SGHDN and CDR2 FVKESK. The CDR3 has 13 amino acids. V was clipped by 3 bases and J by 7 bases, with 12 bases between them. The method was immunoSEQ multiplex PCR; TCRdb's version includes in-frame clones alone and lacks a portion of them. Of 2 million to 3 million clones detected, 93% appear once; the ten largest clones hold approximately 0.35%. Study-wide points: Larger estimated richness was generally recorded for naive subsets relative to memory subsets.

The V call is TRBV14, the J call TRBJ1-2, with D uncertain. This TCR was recovered from a man between 18 and 29 years old in good health. Some clones in this sample may be carry-over from other donors' samples. The sequenced sample was naive CD4+ T cells from PBMCs. Subset: CD45RA+ positively selected. This CDR3 is CASSQEEGLGYTF. Written as DNA, the CDR3 is TGTGCCAGCAGCCAGGAGGAAGGACTTGGCTACACCTTC.